This is a list of T cell receptor beta chains from one sample in a study of T cells expressing NK-cell markers. TCRdb reprocessed the 5' RACE reads and keeps a single row for each CDR3 protein, giving no DNA. There are around 260,000 distinct CDR3 sequences in the sample, with roughly 4.2% held by the top ten. Sequences were obtained from blood T cells: a sorted CD56 or NKG2C T cell subset, CD4+ or CD8+ T cells, or bulk PBMC T cells (not recorded which). The receptors stem from a woman between 18 and 69 years old in good health. CDR3s include the opening cysteine and the closing phenylalanine or tryptophan. Each record gives: V gene, J gene, CDR3 protein.

V gene: TRBV19; J gene: TRBJ1-1; CDR3 protein: CASSMSHWGNTEAFF
V gene: TRBV29-1; J gene: TRBJ2-1; CDR3 protein: CSVVGRESYNEQFF
V gene: TRBV5-1; J gene: TRBJ2-3; CDR3 protein: CASSLTSGTDTQYF
V gene: TRBV12-3/TRBV12-4; J gene: TRBJ1-3; CDR3 protein: CASSSLAGGSGNTIYF
V gene: TRBV19; J gene: TRBJ2-1; CDR3 protein: CASSTGQGTDNEQFF
V gene: TRBV5-6; J gene: TRBJ2-5; CDR3 protein: CASSLYSVETQYF
V gene: TRBV28; J gene: TRBJ2-7; CDR3 protein: CASSSEPGQKYEQYF
V gene: TRBV20-1; J gene: TRBJ2-3; CDR3 protein: CSARGGLAFTDTQYF
V gene: TRBV25-1; J gene: TRBJ1-3; CDR3 protein: CASSGVFSGNTIYF
V gene: TRBV11-2; J gene: TRBJ1-4; CDR3 protein: CASSSGQVPTNEKLFF
V gene: TRBV5-5; J gene: TRBJ1-2; CDR3 protein: CASSSPGRVYGYTF
V gene: TRBV20-1; J gene: TRBJ1-5; CDR3 protein: CSARTGGDQPQHF
V gene: TRBV24-1; J gene: TRBJ2-7; CDR3 protein: CATSQGSYEQYF
V gene: TRBV3-1; J gene: TRBJ1-4; CDR3 protein: CASSQVWRGPHEEKLFF
V gene: TRBV12-3/TRBV12-4; J gene: TRBJ1-5; CDR3 protein: CASSPGTGGISNQPQHF
V gene: TRBV6-5; J gene: TRBJ2-3; CDR3 protein: CASSYSSGGVTDTQYF
V gene: TRBV20-1; J gene: TRBJ2-1; CDR3 protein: CSARARLAGAYNEQFF
V gene: TRBV11-2; J gene: TRBJ1-4; CDR3 protein: CASSSGTKIEKLFF
V gene: TRBV7-3; J gene: TRBJ2-3; CDR3 protein: CASSLGTSDADTQYF
V gene: TRBV7-7; J gene: TRBJ2-1; CDR3 protein: CASSLDGPSEQFF
V gene: TRBV5-1; J gene: TRBJ2-5; CDR3 protein: CASSPPSETQYF
V gene: TRBV30; J gene: TRBJ1-1; CDR3 protein: CAWTKQGAIAFF
V gene: TRBV7-3; J gene: TRBJ2-3; CDR3 protein: CASSLRVNPTDTQYF
V gene: TRBV20-1; J gene: TRBJ2-5; CDR3 protein: CSARVRGGVVETQYF
V gene: TRBV18; J gene: TRBJ2-5; CDR3 protein: CASSKVEYQETQYF
V gene: TRBV19; J gene: TRBJ2-1; CDR3 protein: CASSVRDRGYEQFF
V gene: TRBV5-1; J gene: TRBJ2-1; CDR3 protein: CASSLPGQGNEQFF
V gene: TRBV4-3; J gene: TRBJ2-6; CDR3 protein: CASSRRGPGANVLTF
V gene: TRBV29-1; J gene: TRBJ1-2; CDR3 protein: CSVDDRGLTNYGYTF
V gene: TRBV12-3/TRBV12-4; J gene: TRBJ1-2; CDR3 protein: CASSLFRELGYTF
V gene: TRBV9; J gene: TRBJ2-3; CDR3 protein: CASSVGGAYTDTQYF
V gene: TRBV28; J gene: TRBJ2-6; CDR3 protein: CASSLNRASGANVLTF
V gene: TRBV29-1; J gene: TRBJ2-4; CDR3 protein: CSVGSAGKFDIQYF
V gene: TRBV6-1; J gene: TRBJ2-3; CDR3 protein: CASSESRGGTDTQYF
V gene: TRBV29-1; J gene: TRBJ1-2; CDR3 protein: CSVDGGFGYTF
V gene: TRBV20-1; J gene: TRBJ2-2; CDR3 protein: CSASSRETGELFF
V gene: TRBV7-3; J gene: TRBJ2-5; CDR3 protein: CASSLTASGYGNRETQYF
V gene: TRBV20-1; J gene: TRBJ1-1; CDR3 protein: CSAKVHTEAFF
V gene: TRBV20-1; J gene: TRBJ2-7; CDR3 protein: CSARSAETGYEQYF
V gene: TRBV30; J gene: TRBJ2-6; CDR3 protein: CAWRRGANVLTF
V gene: TRBV19; J gene: TRBJ1-1; CDR3 protein: CASSRTGTMNTEAFF
V gene: TRBV20-1; J gene: TRBJ2-6; CDR3 protein: CSARDLGTTGLPGANVLTF
V gene: TRBV7-3; J gene: TRBJ2-2; CDR3 protein: CASSLIPTHNTGELFF
V gene: TRBV5-1; J gene: TRBJ1-1; CDR3 protein: CASSLDHDGEAFF
V gene: TRBV24-1; J gene: TRBJ2-5; CDR3 protein: CATSDLGSGSGETQYF
V gene: TRBV6-2/TRBV6-3; J gene: TRBJ2-3; CDR3 protein: CASSLSRLWTQYF
V gene: TRBV18; J gene: TRBJ2-3; CDR3 protein: CASSPLEGGPADTQYF
V gene: TRBV4-2; J gene: TRBJ2-2; CDR3 protein: CASSQDQGARTGELFF
V gene: TRBV5-8; J gene: TRBJ1-4; CDR3 protein: CASSRTEGGGEKLFF
V gene: TRBV28; J gene: TRBJ2-3; CDR3 protein: CASRPGSPGTDTQYF